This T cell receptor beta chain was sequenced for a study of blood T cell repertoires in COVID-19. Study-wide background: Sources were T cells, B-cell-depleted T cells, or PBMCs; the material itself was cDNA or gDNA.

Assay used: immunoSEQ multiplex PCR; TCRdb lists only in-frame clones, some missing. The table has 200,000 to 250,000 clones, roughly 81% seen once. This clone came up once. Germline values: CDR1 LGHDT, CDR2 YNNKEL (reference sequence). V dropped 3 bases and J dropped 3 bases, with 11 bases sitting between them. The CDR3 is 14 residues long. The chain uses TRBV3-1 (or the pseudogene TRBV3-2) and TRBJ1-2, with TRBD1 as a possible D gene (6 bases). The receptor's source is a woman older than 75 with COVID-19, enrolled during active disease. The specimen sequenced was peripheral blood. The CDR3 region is CASSQGGPYYGYTF. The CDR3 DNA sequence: TGTGCCAGCAGCCAGGGGGGGCCCTACTATGGCTACACCTTC.